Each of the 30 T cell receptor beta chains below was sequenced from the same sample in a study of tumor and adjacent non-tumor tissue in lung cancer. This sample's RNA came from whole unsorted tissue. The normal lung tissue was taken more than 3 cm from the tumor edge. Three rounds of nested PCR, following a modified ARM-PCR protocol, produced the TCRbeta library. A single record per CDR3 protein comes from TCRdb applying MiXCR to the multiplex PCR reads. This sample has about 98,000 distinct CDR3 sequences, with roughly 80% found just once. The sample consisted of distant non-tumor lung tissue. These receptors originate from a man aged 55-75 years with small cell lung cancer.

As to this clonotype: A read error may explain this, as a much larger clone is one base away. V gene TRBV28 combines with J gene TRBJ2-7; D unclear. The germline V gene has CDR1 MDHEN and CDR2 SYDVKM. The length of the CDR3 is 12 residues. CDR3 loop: CASSSVSYVQYF. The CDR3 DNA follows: TGTGCCAGCAGTTCTGTTTCCTACGTGCAGTACTTC.

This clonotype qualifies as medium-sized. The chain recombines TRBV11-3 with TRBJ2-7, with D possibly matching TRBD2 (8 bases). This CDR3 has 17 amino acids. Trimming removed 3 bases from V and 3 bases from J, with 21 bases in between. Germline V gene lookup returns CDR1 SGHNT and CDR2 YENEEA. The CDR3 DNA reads TGTGCCAGCAGCTTTAGCGGGGACAGCCCCACTGTCTACGAGCAGTACTTC. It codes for CASSFSGDSPTVYEQYF.

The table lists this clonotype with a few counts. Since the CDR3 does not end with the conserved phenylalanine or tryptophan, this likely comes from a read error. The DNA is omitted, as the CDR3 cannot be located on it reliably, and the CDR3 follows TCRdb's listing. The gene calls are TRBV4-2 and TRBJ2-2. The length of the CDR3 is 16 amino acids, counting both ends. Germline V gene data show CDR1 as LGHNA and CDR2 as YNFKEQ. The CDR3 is CASSQDLRANTGELFI.

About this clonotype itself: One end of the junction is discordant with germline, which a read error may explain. In nucleotides, the CDR3 is TGTGCCAACAGCGACTTGGGACAGGGAAACACCGGGGAGCTGCTTTTT. It specifies CANSDLGQGNTGELLF. The chain combines TRBV11-2 with TRBJ2-2; TRBD1 aligns across 9 bases. CDR3 size: 16 residues. Germline values: CDR1 SGHAT, CDR2 FQNNGV. The variable domain in full, with the rest retrieved from reference TRBV11-2 and TRBJ2-2, is EAGVAQSPRYKIIEKRQSVAFWCNPISGHATLYWYQQILGQGPKLLIQFQNNGVVDDSQLPKDRFSAERLKGVDSTLKIQPAKLEDSAVYLCANSDLGQGNTGELLFGEGSRLTVL.

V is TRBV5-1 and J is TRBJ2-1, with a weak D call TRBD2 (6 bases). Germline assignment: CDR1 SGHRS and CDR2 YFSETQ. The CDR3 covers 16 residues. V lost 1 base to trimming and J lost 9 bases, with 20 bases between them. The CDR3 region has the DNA TGCGCCAGCAGCTTGCGTTCGGGAGTTAGTAATGGTGAGCAGTTCTTC. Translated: CASSLRSGVSNGEQFF.

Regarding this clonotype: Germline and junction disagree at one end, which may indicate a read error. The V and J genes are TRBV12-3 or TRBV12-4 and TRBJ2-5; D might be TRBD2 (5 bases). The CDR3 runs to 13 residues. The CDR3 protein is CASSPYVEETQYF. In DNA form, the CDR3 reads TGTGCCAGCAGTCCATATGTGGAGGAGACCCAGTATTTC.

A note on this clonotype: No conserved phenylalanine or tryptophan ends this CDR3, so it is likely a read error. CDR3 residues: CASSPVGTSGRVQQFL. Here the CDR3 DNA reads TGTGCTAGCAGCCCAGTTGGGACTAGCGGGAGGGTTCAGCAGTTCCTC. V and J are TRBV11-2 and TRBJ2-1; the match to TRBD2 covers 16 bases. The germline gives CDR1 SGHAT, CDR2 FQNNGV. This CDR3 contains 16 residues.

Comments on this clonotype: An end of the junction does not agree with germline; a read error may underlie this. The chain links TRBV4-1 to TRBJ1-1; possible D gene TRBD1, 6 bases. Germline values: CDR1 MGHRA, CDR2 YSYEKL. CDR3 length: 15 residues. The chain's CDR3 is CARSQVLQRGAEAYF. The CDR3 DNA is TGCGCCCGCAGCCAAGTGCTACAGCGGGGGGCTGAAGCTTACTTT.

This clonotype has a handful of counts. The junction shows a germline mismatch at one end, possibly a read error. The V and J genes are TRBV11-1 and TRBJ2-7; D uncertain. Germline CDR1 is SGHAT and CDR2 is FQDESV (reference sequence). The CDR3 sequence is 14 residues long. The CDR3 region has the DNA TGTGCCAGCAGCTTAACGGGTAGCTCCTACGAGCATTACTTC. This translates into CASSLTGSSYEHYF.

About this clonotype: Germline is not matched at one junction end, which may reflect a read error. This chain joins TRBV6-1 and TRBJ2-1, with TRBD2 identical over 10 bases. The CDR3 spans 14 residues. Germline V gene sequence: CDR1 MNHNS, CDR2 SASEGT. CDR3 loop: CASISSGSTNGQFF. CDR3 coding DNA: TGTGCCAGCATCTCTAGCGGGAGTACGAATGGGCAGTTCTTC.

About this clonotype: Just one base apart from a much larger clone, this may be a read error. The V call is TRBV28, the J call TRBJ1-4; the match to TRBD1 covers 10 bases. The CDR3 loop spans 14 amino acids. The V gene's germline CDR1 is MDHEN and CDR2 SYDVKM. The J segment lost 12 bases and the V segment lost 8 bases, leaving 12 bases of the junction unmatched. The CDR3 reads CASGLTGGEEELFF. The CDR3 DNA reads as TGTGCCAGCGGTCTGACAGGGGGCGAGGAAGAACTGTTTTTT.

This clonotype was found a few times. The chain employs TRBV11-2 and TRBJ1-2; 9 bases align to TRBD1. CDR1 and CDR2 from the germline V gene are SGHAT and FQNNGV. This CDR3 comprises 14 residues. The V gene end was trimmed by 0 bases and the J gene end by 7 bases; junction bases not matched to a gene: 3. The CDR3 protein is CASSLERQGVGYTF. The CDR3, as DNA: TGTGCCAGCAGCTTAGAAAGACAGGGGGTTGGCTACACCTTC.

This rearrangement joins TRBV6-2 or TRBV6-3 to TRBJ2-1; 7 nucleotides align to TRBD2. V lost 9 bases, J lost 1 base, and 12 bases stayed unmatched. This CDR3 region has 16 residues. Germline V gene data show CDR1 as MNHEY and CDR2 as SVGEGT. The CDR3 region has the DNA TGTGCCAGTAGTAGCCGGGACGGGGGGTCCTACAATGAGCAGTTCTTC. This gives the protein CASSSRDGGSYNEQFF.

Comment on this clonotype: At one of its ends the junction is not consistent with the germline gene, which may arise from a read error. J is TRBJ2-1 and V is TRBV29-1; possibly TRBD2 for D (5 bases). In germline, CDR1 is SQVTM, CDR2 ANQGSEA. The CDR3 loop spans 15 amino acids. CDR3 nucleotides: TGCAGCATGGCGGGTGAGGGCAGCTCCTACAATGGGCAGTTCTTC. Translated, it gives CSMAGEGSSYNGQFF.

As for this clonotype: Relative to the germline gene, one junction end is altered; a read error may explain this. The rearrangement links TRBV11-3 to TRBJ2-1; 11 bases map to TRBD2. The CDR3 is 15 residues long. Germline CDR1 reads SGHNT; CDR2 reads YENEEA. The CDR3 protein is CVSSPRASGRPEQFF. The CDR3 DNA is TGTGTCAGCAGCCCCCGGGCTAGCGGGAGGCCTGAGCAGTTCTTC.

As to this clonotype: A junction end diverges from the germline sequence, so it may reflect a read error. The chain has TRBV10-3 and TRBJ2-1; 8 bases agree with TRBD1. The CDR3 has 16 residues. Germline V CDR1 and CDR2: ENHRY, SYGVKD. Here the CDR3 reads CVISESYVQGGSKQFF. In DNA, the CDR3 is TGTGTCATCAGTGAGTCTTATGTACAGGGGGGCTCCAAGCAGTTCTTC.

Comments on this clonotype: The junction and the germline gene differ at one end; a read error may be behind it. As DNA, the CDR3 is TGCACCAGCAGCCAAGTTCCTGGGCGTGGCATTGAAGCTTTCTTT. It is translated as CTSSQVPGRGIEAFF. This chain joins TRBV4-1 and TRBJ1-1; D ambiguous. This CDR3 region has 15 residues. Germline CDR1 is MGHRA and CDR2 is YSYEKL.

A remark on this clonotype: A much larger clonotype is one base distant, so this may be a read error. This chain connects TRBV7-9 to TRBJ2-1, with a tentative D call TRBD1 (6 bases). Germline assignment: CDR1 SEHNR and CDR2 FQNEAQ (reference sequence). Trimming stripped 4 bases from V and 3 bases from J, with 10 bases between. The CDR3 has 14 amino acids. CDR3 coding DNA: TGTGCCAGCAGCTCAGGGGCAGGCTACAATGAGCAGTTCTTC. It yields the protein CASSSGAGYNEQFF.

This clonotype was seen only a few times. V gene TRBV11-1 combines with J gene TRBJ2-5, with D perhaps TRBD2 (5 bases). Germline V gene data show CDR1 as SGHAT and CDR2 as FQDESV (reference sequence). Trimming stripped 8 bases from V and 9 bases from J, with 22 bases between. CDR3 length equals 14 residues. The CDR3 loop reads CASGPEGATRAQYF. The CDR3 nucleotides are TGTGCCAGCGGCCCTGAGGGAGCTACGCGGGCCCAGTACTTC.

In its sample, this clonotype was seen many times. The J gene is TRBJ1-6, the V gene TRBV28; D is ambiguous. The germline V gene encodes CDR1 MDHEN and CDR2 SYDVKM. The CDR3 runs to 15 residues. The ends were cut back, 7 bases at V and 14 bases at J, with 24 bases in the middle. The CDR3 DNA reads TGTGCCAGCAACCAAGGAGGTGGAACCCCGGAGACCCTCCACTTT. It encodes CASNQGGGTPETLHF.

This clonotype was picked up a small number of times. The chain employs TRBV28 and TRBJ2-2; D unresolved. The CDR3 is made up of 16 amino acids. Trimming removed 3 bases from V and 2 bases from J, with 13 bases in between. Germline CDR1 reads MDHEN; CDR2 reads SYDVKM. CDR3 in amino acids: CASSLAGRLNTGELFF. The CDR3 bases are TGTGCCAGCAGTTTGGCAGGCCGCCTCAACACCGGGGAGCTGTTTTTT.

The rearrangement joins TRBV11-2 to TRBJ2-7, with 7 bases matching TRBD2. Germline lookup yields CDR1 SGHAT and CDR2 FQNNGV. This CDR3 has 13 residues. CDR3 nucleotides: TGTGCCAGCAGTATCCCTAGCGGATACGAGCAGTATGTC. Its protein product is CASSIPSGYEQYV.

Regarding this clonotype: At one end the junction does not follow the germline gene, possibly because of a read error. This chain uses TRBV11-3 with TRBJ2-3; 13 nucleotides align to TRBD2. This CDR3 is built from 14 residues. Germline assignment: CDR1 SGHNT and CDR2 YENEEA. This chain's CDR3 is CVSSRTSGRDTQYF. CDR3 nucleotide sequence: TGTGTAAGCAGCCGGACTAGCGGGAGAGATACTCAGTATTTT.

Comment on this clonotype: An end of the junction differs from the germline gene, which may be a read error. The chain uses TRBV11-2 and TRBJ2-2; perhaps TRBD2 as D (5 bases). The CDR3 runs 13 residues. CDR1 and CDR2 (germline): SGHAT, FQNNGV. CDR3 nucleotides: TGCGCCAGCAGCTTAGAGTCGACCGGGGAGCTTTTTTTT. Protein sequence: CASSLESTGELFF.

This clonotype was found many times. The CDR3 protein is CSVFAGVIDGYTF. The CDR3 DNA reads TGCAGCGTATTTGCGGGGGTTATCGATGGCTACACCTTC. J is TRBJ1-2 and V is TRBV29-1, with D tentatively TRBD1 (5 bases). Per the germline V gene, CDR1 is SQVTM and CDR2 is ANQGSEA. Trimming cost V 6 bases and J 6 bases, with 17 bases left between them. The CDR3 is 13 amino acids.

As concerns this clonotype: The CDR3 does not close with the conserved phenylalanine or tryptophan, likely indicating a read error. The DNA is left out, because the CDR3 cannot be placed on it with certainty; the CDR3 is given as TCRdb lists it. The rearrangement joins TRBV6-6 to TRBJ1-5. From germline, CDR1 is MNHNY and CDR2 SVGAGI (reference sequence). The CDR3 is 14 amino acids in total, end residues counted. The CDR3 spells CASSRYDGGQSLHL.

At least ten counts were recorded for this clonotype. The CDR3 sequence is CASRERGGPALYGYTF. The CDR3 nucleotides read TGTGCCAGCAGGGAAAGAGGGGGCCCAGCCCTCTATGGCTACACCTTC. The rearrangement joins TRBV12-3 or TRBV12-4 to TRBJ1-2; the match to TRBD1 covers 7 bases. The CDR3 is 16 residues long. Germline trimming cut 6 bases from V and 4 bases from J; bases unmatched to any gene: 14.

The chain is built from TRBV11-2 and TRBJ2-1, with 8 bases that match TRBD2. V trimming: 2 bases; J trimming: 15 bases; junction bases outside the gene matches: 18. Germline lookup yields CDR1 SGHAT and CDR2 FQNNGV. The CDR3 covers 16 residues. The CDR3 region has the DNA TGTGCCAGCAGCTTAATCGGGAGGGACTCCTACAATGAGTGGTTCTTC. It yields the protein CASSLIGRDSYNEWFF.

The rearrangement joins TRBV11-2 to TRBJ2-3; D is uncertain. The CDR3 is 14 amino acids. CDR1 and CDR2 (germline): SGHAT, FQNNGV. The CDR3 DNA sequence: TGTACCACCAGCTTAATAGGAGAGGCAGATACGCAGTATTTT. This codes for CTTSLIGEADTQYF.

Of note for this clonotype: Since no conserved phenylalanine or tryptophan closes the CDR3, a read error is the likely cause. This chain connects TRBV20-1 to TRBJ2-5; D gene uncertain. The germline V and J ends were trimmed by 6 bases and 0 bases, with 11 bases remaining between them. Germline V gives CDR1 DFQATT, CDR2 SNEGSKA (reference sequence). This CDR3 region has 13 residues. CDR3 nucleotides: TGCAGTGCCACCCGTGACAACCAAGAGACCCAGTACCTC. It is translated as CSATRDNQETQYL.